Each of the 32 T cell receptor beta chains below was sequenced from the same sample in a study of T cell responses to AZD1222 COVID-19 vaccine. Sequencing used immunoSEQ multiplex PCR; TCRdb keeps in-frame clones, though not all of them. The data contain about 21,000 clones, roughly 82% of them singletons. Specimen: peripheral blood, collected on day 0 of AZD1222 vaccination. Receptor source: an adult in good health.

The V call is TRBV7-9, the J call TRBJ2-7; D is unclear. Germline CDR1 reads SEHNR; CDR2 reads FQNEAQ (reference sequence). The CDR3 spans 16 residues. The V gene lost 5 bases and the J gene lost 3 bases, with 20 bases spanning the gap. The DNA for the CDR3 is TGTGCCAGCAGCCCGTTAGTTTCCCAAACCCTCTACGAGCAGTACTTC. Its translation is CASSPLVSQTLYEQYF. Together with reference TRBV7-9 and TRBJ2-7, the CDR3 gives the full variable domain: DTGVSQNPRHKITKRGQNVTFRCDPISEHNRLYWYRQTLGQGPEFLTYFQNEAQLEKSRLLSDRFSAERPKGSFSTLEIQRTEQGDSAMYLCASSPLVSQTLYEQYFGPGTRLTVT.

This clone has only one observation. CDR3 residues: CASSFWGTDTQYF. The DNA for the CDR3 is TGTGCCAGCAGCTTTTGGGGCACAGATACGCAGTATTTT. This chain connects TRBV7-2 to TRBJ2-3; no firm D call. The germline V gene encodes CDR1 SGHTA and CDR2 FQGNSA. This CDR3 spans 13 amino acids. V was clipped by 3 bases and J by 1 base, with 5 bases between them.

Here the CDR3 DNA reads TGTGCCCGCATGGGTGGCTACACCTTC. Translating it yields CARMGGYTF. The chain recombines TRBV21-1 with TRBJ1-2. TRBV21-1 is described as a pseudogene. This CDR3 is built from 9 residues.

This chain uses TRBV28 with TRBJ2-4, with TRBD2 identical over 7 bases. The germline gives CDR1 MDHEN, CDR2 SYDVKM. The CDR3 spans 14 residues. Trimming cost V 10 bases and J 1 base; bases outside gene matches: 7. This chain's CDR3 is CANSGAGAKNIQYF. In nucleotides, the CDR3 is TGTGCCAACTCGGGAGCGGGGGCCAAAAACATTCAGTACTTC.

The chain has TRBV6-6 and TRBJ2-3; possibly TRBD2 for D (6 bases). V lost 2 bases and J lost 2, with 11 bases in between. The CDR3 covers 15 residues. Per the germline V gene, CDR1 is MNHNY and CDR2 is SVGAGI (reference sequence). The CDR3 loop reads CASSYEAGFTDTQYF. CDR3 coding DNA: TGTGCCAGCAGTTACGAGGCGGGGTTCACAGATACGCAGTATTTT.

The chain uses TRBV18 and TRBJ2-7, with D possibly being TRBD2 (5 bases). From germline, CDR1 is KGHSH and CDR2 LQKENI. The CDR3 has 12 amino acids. The germline V and J ends were trimmed by 2 bases and 6 bases, with 8 bases remaining between them. DNA for the CDR3: TGTGCCAGCTCACCATCGGGGTTCGAGCAGTACTTC. Its translation: CASSPSGFEQYF.

This clone occurred once. The V call is TRBV28, the J call TRBJ2-3; 7 bases agree with TRBD1. This CDR3 has 17 amino acids. Germline V gives CDR1 MDHEN, CDR2 SYDVKM. With V trimmed by 5 bases and J by 0 bases, 11 bases remained unmatched. CDR3 amino acids: CASSPPQGPTSTDTQYF. CDR3 in DNA: TGTGCCAGCAGTCCCCCACAGGGGCCGACTAGCACAGATACGCAGTATTTT.

The V and J genes are TRBV15 and TRBJ2-6, with TRBD1 as a possible D gene (5 bases). The V gene lost 4 bases and the J gene lost 0 bases, with 16 bases spanning the gap. The CDR3 has 18 residues. Germline lookup yields CDR1 LNHNV and CDR2 YYDKDF (reference sequence). The CDR3 sequence: CATSIPPRVLSGANVLTF. In DNA, the CDR3 is TGTGCCACCAGCATCCCCCCCAGGGTGCTCTCTGGGGCCAACGTCCTGACTTTC.

V usage is TRBV24-1 and J usage is TRBJ1-5; no definite D call. Germline CDR1 reads KGHDR; CDR2 reads SFDVKD. V was pared by 4 bases and J by 1 base, with 10 bases between. This CDR3 is built from 15 residues. The CDR3 nucleotides read TGTGCCACCAGTGAAGCTTCGGGGAGCAATCAGCCCCAGCATTTT. Its protein is CATSEASGSNQPQHF.

This chain links TRBV23-1 with TRBJ2-7; a possible D gene is TRBD1 (5 bases). TRBV23-1 is filed as an ORF, its function uncertain. V lost 10 bases, J lost 1 base, and 17 bases lay in between. CDR3 size: 14 residues. In DNA, the CDR3 is TGCGCCACCCAGGGTGACAGTACTTCCTACGAGCAGTACTTC. Residues: CATQGDSTSYEQYF.

The genes are TRBV7-2 and TRBJ1-2, with TRBD1 identical over 12 bases. The CDR3 has 18 amino acids. The V gene end was trimmed by 3 bases and the J gene end by 8 bases; junction bases not matched to a gene: 16. Per germline, CDR1 SGHTA and CDR2 FQGNSA. CDR3 bases: TGTGCCAGCAGCTTCATGGGTCGAGTAGGGGACAGGGGGCACGGCTACACCTTC. This translates into CASSFMGRVGDRGHGYTF.

This clone came up once. The V call is TRBV25-1, the J call TRBJ2-5; a weak D match, TRBD1 (6 bases). V was pared by 5 bases and J by 1 base, with 17 bases between. The CDR3 has 16 amino acids. CDR1 is MGHDK, CDR2 SYGVNS, per germline. CDR3 loop: CASSPPYRVAQETQYF. The CDR3 nucleotides read TGTGCCAGCAGTCCCCCCTACAGGGTGGCCCAAGAGACCCAGTACTTC.

The gene calls are TRBV30 and TRBJ1-5; unclear D gene. CDR1 GTSNPN and CDR2 SVGIG come from the germline V gene (reference sequence). Trimming shortened V by 5 bases and J by 6 bases, and 11 bases separated the two germline ends. CDR3 length equals 12 residues. The CDR3 protein is CAWGSERQPQHF. The CDR3 region has the DNA TGTGCCTGGGGGAGCGAGCGTCAGCCCCAGCATTTT.

The chain has TRBV6-4 and TRBJ2-6, with D perhaps given as TRBD1 or TRBD2 (6 bases each). The V gene's germline CDR1 is MRHNA and CDR2 SNTAGT. Between the trimmed V and J ends, which lost 8 bases and 1 base, there was a span of 15 bases. The CDR3 length is 16 residues. CDR3 protein: CASPRRGGSGANVLTF. The CDR3 nucleotides are TGTGCCAGCCCCCGCAGGGGAGGATCTGGGGCCAACGTCCTGACTTTC.

The chain has TRBV30 and TRBJ1-1; D is unresolved. The germline V gene encodes CDR1 GTSNPN and CDR2 SVGIG (reference sequence). The ends were cut back, 0 bases at V and 13 bases at J, with 12 bases in the middle. This CDR3 region has 11 residues. The CDR3 DNA is TGTGCCTGGAGTGTCCTGCGTCCTGTTTTCTTT. Amino acid sequence: CAWSVLRPVFF.

This clone was seen just once. The chain links TRBV29-1 to TRBJ1-2; unclear D gene. The CDR3 has 14 amino acids. From germline, CDR1 is SQVTM and CDR2 ANQGSEA. V dropped 4 bases and J dropped 2 bases, with 14 bases sitting between them. Here the CDR3 reads CSVGLQSQNYGYTF. For the CDR3, the DNA is TGCAGCGTTGGTTTACAGTCCCAAAACTATGGCTACACCTTC.

V and J are TRBV19 and TRBJ2-7; no clear D. Looked up from germline, CDR1 is LNHDA and CDR2 is SQIVND (reference sequence). V was shortened by 4 bases and J by 5 bases, with 6 bases between the two germline ends. This CDR3 is 11 amino acids long. CDR3 in DNA: TGTGCCAGTAGTAAGGGCCACGAGCAGTACTTC. It specifies CASSKGHEQYF.

This rearrangement joins TRBV5-8 to TRBJ2-5; TRBD1 matches at 10 bases. CDR1 and CDR2 (germline): SGHTS, YDEGEE. The V gene end was trimmed by 3 bases and the J gene end by 4 bases; junction bases not matched to a gene: 3. The CDR3 runs to 14 residues. The CDR3 nucleotides are TGTGCCAGCAGCTGGGGGACAGGGGCAGAGACCCAGTACTTC. This sequence encodes CASSWGTGAETQYF.

The J gene is TRBJ2-2, the V gene TRBV6-5; possible D gene TRBD2, 5 bases. Germline CDR1 and CDR2: MNHEY and SVGAGI. The CDR3 is 15 amino acids. V lost 2 bases to trimming and J lost 1 base, with 8 bases between them. CDR3 DNA sequence: TGTGCCAGCAGTTACAAGCGGAAGAACACCGGGGAGCTGTTTTTT. This sequence encodes CASSYKRKNTGELFF.

The J gene is TRBJ2-5, the V gene TRBV7-2, with D unresolved. Per the germline V gene, CDR1 is SGHTA and CDR2 is FQGNSA. CDR3 length: 14 amino acids. Trimming stripped 4 bases from V and 4 bases from J, with 13 bases between. The CDR3 loop reads CASSYLGRGETQYF. CDR3 bases: TGTGCCAGCAGCTACCTTGGACGCGGAGAGACCCAGTACTTC. Supplemented by reference TRBV7-2 and TRBJ2-5, the full variable domain reads GAGVSQSPSNKVTEKGKDVELRCDPISGHTALYWYRQSLGQGLEFLIYFQGNSAPDKSGLPSDRFSAERTGGSVSTLTIQRTQQEDSAVYLCASSYLGRGETQYFGPGTRLLVL.

The chain couples TRBV27 to TRBJ2-1, with D tentatively TRBD1 or TRBD2 (6 bases each). The CDR3 contains 15 residues. V was cut by 0 bases and J by 9 bases, with 15 bases left in between. Germline V gene lookup returns CDR1 MNHEY and CDR2 SMNVEV (reference sequence). The CDR3 spells CASSLSQGTGGEQFF. CDR3 in DNA: TGTGCCAGCAGTTTATCCCAGGGGACCGGGGGTGAGCAGTTCTTC.

The V gene is TRBV5-4, the J gene TRBJ1-2; no clear D. The V gene lost 0 bases and the J gene lost 3 bases, with 12 bases spanning the gap. CDR1 and CDR2 from the germline V gene are SGHNT and YYREEE (reference sequence). This CDR3 is built from 15 residues. The CDR3 loop is CASSLGVGFDYGYTF. For the CDR3, the DNA is TGTGCCAGCAGCTTGGGGGTGGGGTTCGACTATGGCTACACCTTC.

The chain carries TRBV18 and TRBJ2-7, with D hard to call. CDR1 is KGHSH, CDR2 LQKENI, per germline. Between the trimmed V and J ends, which lost 3 bases and 7 bases, there was a span of 13 bases. The CDR3 runs 13 residues. CDR3 sequence (DNA): TGTGCCAGCTCACCGAATACGGCGCGGGAGCAGTACTTC. Its translation: CASSPNTAREQYF.

The V gene is TRBV19, the J gene TRBJ2-1, with TRBD2 matching 10 bases. Trimming took 3 bases from V and 7 from J; bases not matched to a gene: 0. CDR1 is LNHDA and CDR2 is SQIVND in the germline V gene (reference sequence). This CDR3 has 13 residues. The CDR3 DNA is TGTGCCAGTAGTATTAGCGGGGGGAATGAGCAGTTCTTC. This translates into CASSISGGNEQFF.

The chain links TRBV28 to TRBJ2-3, with 8 bases fitting TRBD2. Germline assignment: CDR1 MDHEN and CDR2 SYDVKM. The CDR3 sequence is 17 residues long. After removal of 4 bases from V and 4 bases from J, the junction contained 13 bases not matched to a gene. The CDR3 here is CASSSTGGGGPPDTQYF. In nucleotides, the CDR3 is TGTGCCAGCAGTTCAACTGGTGGCGGGGGGCCCCCAGATACGCAGTATTTT.

The CDR3 region has the DNA TGTGCCAGCAGCCAAATTGCTTTGATGGACAATGAGCAGTTCTTC. This codes for CASSQIALMDNEQFF. The J gene is TRBJ2-1, the V gene TRBV3-1 (or the pseudogene TRBV3-2); D gene uncertain. Trimming stripped 2 bases from V and 5 bases from J, with 13 bases between. The CDR3 covers 15 residues. CDR1 is LGHDT, CDR2 YNNKEL, per germline (reference sequence).

V and J are TRBV7-6 and TRBJ2-1; unclear D gene. The CDR3 runs 17 residues. V was trimmed by 5 bases and J by 0 bases, leaving 17 bases between them. Germline V gene lookup returns CDR1 SGHVS and CDR2 FNYEAQ. The chain's CDR3 is CASSRYESDISYNEQFF. In DNA form, the CDR3 reads TGTGCCAGCAGCCGCTATGAGTCTGATATCTCCTACAATGAGCAGTTCTTC.

V is TRBV7-8 and J is TRBJ2-7; TRBD2 matches at 7 bases. The V segment lost 8 bases and the J segment 4 bases; nucleotides outside the gene matches: 11. Germline V gives CDR1 SGHVS, CDR2 FQNEAQ. The length of the CDR3 is 14 residues. The CDR3 reads CASAPSGTGYEQYF. In DNA, the CDR3 is TGTGCCAGCGCTCCTAGCGGTACTGGGTACGAGCAGTACTTC.

The J gene is TRBJ2-1, the V gene TRBV2; 8 bases map to TRBD2. From germline, CDR1 is SNHLY and CDR2 FYNNEI. The CDR3 sequence is 16 residues long. V gave up 2 bases and J gave up 0 bases; unmatched junction bases: 3. The DNA of the CDR3 is TGTGCCAGCAGTGAATTAGCGGGGAGCTCCTACAATGAGCAGTTCTTC. It yields the protein CASSELAGSSYNEQFF.

This chain uses TRBV6-5 with TRBJ2-7, with a possible D match to TRBD1 (7 bases). The germline gives CDR1 MNHEY, CDR2 SVGAGI. This CDR3 is built from 15 residues. V gave up 6 bases and J gave up 1 base, with 16 bases separating them. Written as DNA, the CDR3 is TGTGCCAGCAGGCGGGACAGCCAGCAATCCTACGAGCAGTACTTC. Translated, it gives CASRRDSQQSYEQYF.

V and J are TRBV28 and TRBJ1-5; 9 bases are a match to TRBD1. V dropped 2 bases and J dropped 7; count of bases not matched to a gene: 6. Germline V gene sequence: CDR1 MDHEN, CDR2 SYDVKM. The length of the CDR3 is 15 residues. The CDR3 DNA reads as TGTGCCAGCAGTTTAGGGGACAGGGAGATCCAGCCCCAGCATTTT. It is translated as CASSLGDREIQPQHF.

This sequence joins TRBV5-1 and TRBJ2-3; 8 nucleotides align to TRBD2. The CDR3 spans 14 residues. J gave up 4 bases and V 2 bases, and 3 bases lay outside the gene matches. Per germline, CDR1 SGHRS and CDR2 YFSETQ. CDR3 residues: CASSFGGVADTQYF. DNA of the CDR3: TGCGCCAGCAGCTTCGGGGGGGTAGCAGATACGCAGTATTTT.